This entry lists 26 T cell receptor beta chains sequenced from one sample in a study of human T cells and chemical hapten exposure. One entry per CDR3 protein, called by TCRdb with MiXCR from the RACE reads. The table shows approximately 80,000 distinct CDR3 sequences, with 10% to 13% occurring only once. Regarding time point: patch test 3, about 24 weeks after DPC sensitization. This sample's treatment: therapeutic diphenylcyclopropenone sensitization with weekly scalp DPC. The sequences come from whole blood, collected in connection with sensitization to the hapten diphenylcyclopropenone (DPC). The receptor set was obtained from a woman aged 50 to 65 with alopecia areata. Some clones in this sample may be carry-over from other donors' samples.

This clonotype was seen a few times. This chain joins TRBV28 and TRBJ1-1; no firm D call. This CDR3 has 14 amino acids. Trimming took off 5 bases at V and 1 base at J, with 11 bases between the two ends. Germline loops: CDR1 MDHEN, CDR2 SYDVKM. This CDR3 is CASSPVGSNTEAFF. The CDR3 DNA follows: TGTGCCAGCAGTCCGGTGGGGTCGAACACTGAAGCTTTCTTT.

The gene calls are TRBV5-1 and TRBJ2-3, with 7 nucleotides matching TRBD1. CDR1 SGHRS and CDR2 YFSETQ come from the germline V gene. V shed 1 base, J shed 5 bases, and the junction held 4 bases outside the gene matches. This CDR3 has 14 residues. CDR3 region: CASSLTTGVDTQYF. CDR3 sequence (DNA): TGCGCCAGCAGCTTGACTACAGGGGTAGATACGCAGTATTTT.

This clonotype was counted at least ten times. The chain's CDR3 is CASSLDQGKDGYTF. The CDR3 nucleotides read TGTGCCAGCAGCTTAGATCAGGGGAAGGATGGCTACACCTTC. V is TRBV11-3 and J is TRBJ1-2; D perhaps matches TRBD1 (6 bases). The germline V gene encodes CDR1 SGHNT and CDR2 YENEEA. The ends were cut back, 0 bases at V and 6 bases at J, with 11 bases in the middle. This CDR3 comprises 14 residues.

This clonotype was recorded a few times. The chain couples TRBV2 to TRBJ2-1; TRBD2 agrees at 8 bases. V trimming: 5 bases; J trimming: 0 bases; junction bases outside the gene matches: 3. Germline V gene lookup returns CDR1 SNHLY and CDR2 FYNNEI. The CDR3 has 15 residues. This chain's CDR3 is CASSLSGNSYNEQFF. As DNA, the CDR3 is TGTGCCAGCAGTCTTAGCGGGAACTCCTACAATGAGCAGTTCTTC. Together with reference TRBV2 and TRBJ2-1, the CDR3 gives the full variable domain: EPEVTQTPSHQVTQMGQEVILRCVPISNHLYFYWYRQILGQKVEFLVSFYNNEISEKSEIFDDQFSVERPDGSNFTLKIRSTKLEDSAMYFCASSLSGNSYNEQFFGPGTRLTVL.

This rearrangement joins TRBV29-1 to TRBJ2-1; no definite D call. The germline gives CDR1 SQVTM, CDR2 ANQGSEA. Trimming stripped 7 bases from V and 4 bases from J, with 5 bases between. This CDR3 region has 10 residues. CDR3 bases: TGCAGCGCCGGATACAATGAGCAGTTCTTC. Its protein is CSAGYNEQFF.

The V call is TRBV28, the J call TRBJ1-2, with D possibly being TRBD1 (5 bases). The ends were cut back, 3 bases at V and 0 bases at J, with 8 bases in the middle. From germline, CDR1 is MDHEN and CDR2 SYDVKM. The CDR3 has 14 residues. The CDR3 reads CASSLGRANYGYTF. DNA of the CDR3: TGTGCCAGCAGTTTGGGACGGGCTAACTATGGCTACACCTTC.

The chain couples TRBV24-1 to TRBJ2-7; D is undetermined. Germline CDR1 reads KGHDR; CDR2 reads SFDVKD. V lost 2 bases and J lost 2, with 12 bases in between. CDR3 length equals 15 residues. DNA for the CDR3: TGTGCCACCAGTGATTCTCACAGAGCAGCCTACGAGCAGTACTTC. This sequence encodes CATSDSHRAAYEQYF.

In the case of this clonotype: A much more abundant neighbour one base away suggests this may be a read error. The rearrangement joins TRBV19 to TRBJ2-7, with 9 bases matching TRBD1. Per germline, CDR1 LNHDA and CDR2 SQIVND (reference sequence). CDR3 length equals 14 residues. CDR3 coding DNA: TGTGCCAGTAGTCTTGGGACAGGGACCTACGAGCAGCACTTC. Its protein product is CASSLGTGTYEQHF.

A few counts support this clonotype. This chain connects TRBV20-1 to TRBJ1-5, with D unresolved. Germline values: CDR1 DFQATT, CDR2 SNEGSKA (reference sequence). The V end lost 0 bases, the J end lost 1 base, and 16 bases lay between the germline ends. The CDR3 runs to 17 residues. This CDR3 is CSARDLVWGRSNQPQHF. For the CDR3, the DNA is TGCAGTGCTAGAGATCTTGTTTGGGGTAGGAGCAATCAGCCCCAGCATTTT.

The rearrangement joins TRBV7-9 to TRBJ1-1, with TRBD1 matching 10 bases. The CDR3 has 16 amino acids. CDR1 and CDR2 (germline): SEHNR, FQNEAQ (reference sequence). Losses at the gene ends were 5 bases for V and 0 bases for J; bases not matched to a gene: 6. CDR3 bases: TGTGCCAGCAGCCAAGGACAGGGGGTTATGAACACTGAAGCTTTCTTT. Translating it yields CASSQGQGVMNTEAFF.

This clonotype was seen more than once but under ten times. The chain uses TRBV10-1 and TRBJ2-2; D gene uncertain. The germline V gene has CDR1 WNHNN and CDR2 SYGVQD (reference sequence). V gave up 3 bases and J gave up 7 bases, with 12 bases separating them. The CDR3 totals 14 residues. The CDR3 spells CASSDGQCNGELFF. CDR3 coding DNA: TGCGCCAGCAGTGATGGTCAATGCAACGGGGAGCTGTTTTTT.

This clonotype was seen repeatedly, ten times or more. The chain joins TRBV7-2 to TRBJ2-7; TRBD1 aligns across 7 bases. Germline CDR1 reads SGHTA; CDR2 reads FQGNSA. V lost 6 bases, J lost 7 bases, and 12 bases stayed unmatched. This CDR3 has 14 residues. The CDR3 DNA follows: TGTGCCAGCAGTCCCGGGACAGTCCGTACGGAGCAGTACTTC. Protein sequence: CASSPGTVRTEQYF.

This clonotype has only a few counts. This chain connects TRBV30 to TRBJ1-4, with D possibly being TRBD1 (5 bases). V was clipped by 7 bases and J by 7 bases, with 13 bases between them. The CDR3 is 12 residues long. Germline V gene data show CDR1 as GTSNPN and CDR2 as SVGIG (reference sequence). CDR3 sequence: CAYGGGSEKLFF. The CDR3 DNA reads as TGTGCCTACGGGGGTGGAAGTGAAAAACTGTTTTTT.

The table lists this clonotype with many counts. V usage is TRBV7-2 and J usage is TRBJ2-1; D perhaps matches TRBD1 (5 bases). The ends were cut back, 5 bases at V and 10 bases at J, with 12 bases in the middle. Germline V lookup: CDR1 SGHTA, CDR2 FQGNSA. This CDR3 is 12 amino acids long. The CDR3 loop reads CASSPTGAEQFF. CDR3 DNA sequence: TGTGCCAGCAGCCCTACTGGGGCGGAGCAGTTCTTC.

In this sample, this clonotype turned up many times. The rearrangement uses TRBV11-3 and TRBJ2-1, with D perhaps TRBD1 (6 bases). CDR1 is SGHNT and CDR2 is YENEEA in the germline V gene. This CDR3 has 15 amino acids. V was trimmed by 5 bases and J by 2 bases, leaving 13 bases between them. The CDR3 region has the DNA TGTGCCAGCAGCCGAGGGGGAACCACCTACAATGAGCAGTTCTTC. This translates into CASSRGGTTYNEQFF.

This chain connects TRBV19 to TRBJ2-7, with 9 bases lining up with TRBD1. J was trimmed by 6 bases and V by 5 bases; bases with no gene match: 8. This CDR3 contains 14 residues. Germline V lookup: CDR1 LNHDA, CDR2 SQIVND (reference sequence). This CDR3 is CASSPRDRDSEQYF. The CDR3 DNA sequence: TGTGCCAGTAGTCCCAGGGACAGGGATTCCGAGCAGTACTTC.

The chain couples TRBV7-6 to TRBJ2-1, with 10 nucleotides matching TRBD2. The V and J ends lost 5 bases and 7 bases, in that order; junction bases with no gene match: 11. This CDR3 comprises 16 residues. Germline V CDR1 and CDR2: SGHVS, FNYEAQ. The CDR3 is CASSMQREGLGNEQFF. The CDR3 DNA is TGTGCCAGCAGCATGCAGCGGGAGGGCCTTGGGAATGAGCAGTTCTTC.

The sample holds a few counts of this clonotype. The V gene is TRBV19, the J gene TRBJ1-5, with a possible D match to TRBD1 (5 bases). CDR3 length: 14 residues. Germline CDR1 LNHDA, CDR2 SQIVND (reference sequence). Deletions cut 7 bases from V and 3 bases from J, with 13 bases between. The CDR3 DNA is TGTGCCAGTAAGCGACAGTGGGACAATCAGCCCCAGCATTTT. Translation: CASKRQWDNQPQHF.

The gene calls are TRBV9 and TRBJ2-3, with D hard to call. Trimming took off 3 bases at V and 2 bases at J, with 10 bases between the two ends. The CDR3 is 14 residues long. From germline, CDR1 is SGDLS and CDR2 YYNGEE. CDR3 DNA sequence: TGTGCCAGCAGCGGACCGCTTCTCACAGATACGCAGTATTTT. It yields the protein CASSGPLLTDTQYF.

J is TRBJ2-3 and V is TRBV28; the match to TRBD2 covers 7 bases. Germline CDR1 MDHEN, CDR2 SYDVKM. The CDR3 extends over 15 amino acids. Unmatched junction bases numbered 14, after V lost 10 bases and J lost 4 bases. CDR3 residues: CATLGGETSSDTQYF. In DNA form, the CDR3 reads TGTGCCACCCTTGGGGGGGAGACTAGCTCAGATACGCAGTATTTT. Looking up the rest from reference TRBV28 and TRBJ2-3 gives the full variable domain: DVKVTQSSRYLVKRTGEKVFLECVQDMDHENMFWYRQDPGLGLRLIYFSYDVKMKEKGDIPEGYSVSREKKERFSLILESASTNQTSMYLCATLGGETSSDTQYFGPGTRLTVL.

This chain joins TRBV7-2 and TRBJ1-2; D is possibly TRBD1 (6 bases). The ends were cut back, 4 bases at V and 2 bases at J, with 11 bases in the middle. In germline, CDR1 is SGHTA, CDR2 FQGNSA. CDR3 length equals 14 residues. The CDR3 DNA is TGTGCCAGCAGCTCATCCAGGGGAAACTATGGCTACACCTTC. Protein product: CASSSSRGNYGYTF.

The table lists this clonotype with a few counts. V is TRBV28 and J is TRBJ2-1, with 7 bases identical to TRBD1. V shed 10 bases, J shed 7 bases, and the junction held 4 bases outside the gene matches. CDR3 length: 11 residues. Germline lookup yields CDR1 MDHEN and CDR2 SYDVKM. DNA for the CDR3: TGTGCCACCTTGACAGGGAATGAGCAGTTCTTC. Its protein product is CATLTGNEQFF.

The genes are TRBV7-9 and TRBJ2-7; 11 nucleotides line up with TRBD1. V gave up 5 bases and J gave up 4 bases; unmatched junction bases: 10. The CDR3 runs to 16 residues. Germline lookup yields CDR1 SEHNR and CDR2 FQNEAQ (reference sequence). The chain's CDR3 is CASSPLGQGASYEQYF. The CDR3 bases are TGTGCCAGCAGCCCGTTAGGACAGGGGGCATCTTACGAGCAGTACTTC. Supplemented by reference TRBV7-9 and TRBJ2-7, the full variable domain reads DTGVSQNPRHKITKRGQNVTFRCDPISEHNRLYWYRQTLGQGPEFLTYFQNEAQLEKSRLLSDRFSAERPKGSFSTLEIQRTEQGDSAMYLCASSPLGQGASYEQYFGPGTRLTVT.

This clonotype was counted between two and nine times. This chain links TRBV18 with TRBJ1-5, with 11 bases identical to TRBD1. CDR3 size: 18 residues. Germline loops: CDR1 KGHSH, CDR2 LQKENI. With 2 bases clipped from V and 0 bases from J, the junction kept 6 bases outside the gene matches. The CDR3 sequence is CASSPKGQGAGSNQPQHF. DNA for the CDR3: TGTGCCAGCTCACCAAAAGGACAGGGGGCTGGTAGCAATCAGCCCCAGCATTTT. Supplemented by reference TRBV18 and TRBJ1-5, the full variable domain reads NAGVMQNPRHLVRRRGQEARLRCSPMKGHSHVYWYRQLPEEGLKFMVYLQKENIIDESGMPKERFSAEFPKEGPSILRIQQVVRGDSAAYFCASSPKGQGAGSNQPQHFGDGTRLSIL.

This clonotype was picked up many times. The chain combines TRBV4-1 with TRBJ2-7; 10 nucleotides line up with TRBD2. Germline CDR1 reads MGHRA; CDR2 reads YSYEKL. The CDR3 contains 19 residues. V lost 0 bases and J lost 0; bases outside the gene matches: 11. CDR3 sequence (DNA): TGCGCCAGCAGCCAAGATGGGCTAGCGGGAGTTAGGAGCTCCTACGAGCAGTACTTC. This sequence encodes CASSQDGLAGVRSSYEQYF.

This rearrangement joins TRBV27 to TRBJ2-7; the D gene is possibly TRBD1 (5 bases). CDR3 length: 12 residues. Between the trimmed V and J ends, which lost 5 bases and 6 bases, there was a span of 11 bases. Germline CDR1 is MNHEY and CDR2 is SMNVEV (reference sequence). The DNA of the CDR3 is TGTGCCAGCAGTCATCAGGGTTCCGAGCAGTACTTC. Its translation is CASSHQGSEQYF.